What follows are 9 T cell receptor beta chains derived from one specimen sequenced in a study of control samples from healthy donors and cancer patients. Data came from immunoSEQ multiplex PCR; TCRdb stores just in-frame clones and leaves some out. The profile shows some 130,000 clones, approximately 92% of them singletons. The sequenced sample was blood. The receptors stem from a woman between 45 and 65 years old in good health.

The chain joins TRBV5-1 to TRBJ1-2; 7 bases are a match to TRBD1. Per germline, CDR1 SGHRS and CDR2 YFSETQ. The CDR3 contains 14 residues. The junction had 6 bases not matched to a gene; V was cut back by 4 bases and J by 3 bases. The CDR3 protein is CASSARDRDYGYTF. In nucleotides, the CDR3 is TGCGCCAGCAGCGCCCGGGACAGAGACTATGGCTACACCTTC.

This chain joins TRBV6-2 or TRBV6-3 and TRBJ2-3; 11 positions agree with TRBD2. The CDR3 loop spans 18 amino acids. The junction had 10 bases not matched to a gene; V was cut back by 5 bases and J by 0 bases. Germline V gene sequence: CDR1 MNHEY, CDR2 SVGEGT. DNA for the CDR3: TGTGCCAGCAGTCTACTAGCGGGGGCGTACTCTAGCACAGATACGCAGTATTTT. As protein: CASSLLAGAYSSTDTQYF.

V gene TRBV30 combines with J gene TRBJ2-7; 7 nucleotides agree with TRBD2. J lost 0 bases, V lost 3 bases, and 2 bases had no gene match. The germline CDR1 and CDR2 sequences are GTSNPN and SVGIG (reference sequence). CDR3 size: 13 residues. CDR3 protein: CAWSPGGSYEQYF. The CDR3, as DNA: TGTGCCTGGAGCCCGGGAGGCTCCTACGAGCAGTACTTC. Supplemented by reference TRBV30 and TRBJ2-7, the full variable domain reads SQTIHQWPATLVQPVGSPLSLECTVEGTSNPNLYWYRQAAGRGLQLLFYSVGIGQISSEVPQNLSASRPQDRQFILSSKKLLLSDSGFYLCAWSPGGSYEQYFGPGTRLTVT.

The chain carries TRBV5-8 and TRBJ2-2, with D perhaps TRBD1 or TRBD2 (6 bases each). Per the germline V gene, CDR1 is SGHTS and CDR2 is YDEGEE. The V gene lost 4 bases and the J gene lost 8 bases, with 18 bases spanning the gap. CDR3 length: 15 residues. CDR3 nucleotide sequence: TGTGCCAGCAGCCGAAGGACGGGGGCTGGTGGGGAGCTGTTTTTT. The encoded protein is CASSRRTGAGGELFF.

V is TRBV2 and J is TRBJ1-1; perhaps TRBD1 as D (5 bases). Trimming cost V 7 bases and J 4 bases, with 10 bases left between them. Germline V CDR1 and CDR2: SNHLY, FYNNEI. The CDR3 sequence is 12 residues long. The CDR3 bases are TGTGCCAGCAATGGGGGAGCCACTGAAGCTTTCTTT. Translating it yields CASNGGATEAFF.

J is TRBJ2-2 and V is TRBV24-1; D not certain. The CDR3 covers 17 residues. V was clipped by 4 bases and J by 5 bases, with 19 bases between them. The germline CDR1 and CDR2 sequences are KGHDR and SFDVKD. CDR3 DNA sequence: TGTGCCACCAGTGAACCTACGGGTAGTAGTATGACCGGGGAGCTGTTTTTT. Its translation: CATSEPTGSSMTGELFF.

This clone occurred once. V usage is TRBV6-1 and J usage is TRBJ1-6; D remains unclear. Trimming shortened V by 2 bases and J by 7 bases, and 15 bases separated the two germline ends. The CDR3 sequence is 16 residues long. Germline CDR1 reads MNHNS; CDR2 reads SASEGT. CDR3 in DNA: TGTGCCAGCAGTGAATTGGATTTGGGGAGAAATTCACCCCTCCACTTT. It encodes CASSELDLGRNSPLHF.

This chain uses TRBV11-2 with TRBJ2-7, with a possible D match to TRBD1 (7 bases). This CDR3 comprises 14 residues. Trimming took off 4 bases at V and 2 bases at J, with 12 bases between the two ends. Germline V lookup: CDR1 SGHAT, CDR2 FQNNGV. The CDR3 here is CASSSRGDTYEQYF. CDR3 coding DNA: TGTGCCAGCAGCTCCAGGGGGGATACCTACGAGCAGTACTTC. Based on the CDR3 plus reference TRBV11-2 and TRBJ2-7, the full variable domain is EAGVAQSPRYKIIEKRQSVAFWCNPISGHATLYWYQQILGQGPKLLIQFQNNGVVDDSQLPKDRFSAERLKGVDSTLKIQPAKLEDSAVYLCASSSRGDTYEQYFGPGTRLTVT.

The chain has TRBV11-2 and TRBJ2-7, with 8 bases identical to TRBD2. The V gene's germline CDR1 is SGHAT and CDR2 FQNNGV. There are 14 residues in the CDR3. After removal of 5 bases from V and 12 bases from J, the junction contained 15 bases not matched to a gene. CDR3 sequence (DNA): TGTGCCAGCAGCAAAAGTGGGACGCCGGGAGGGCCGTACTTC. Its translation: CASSKSGTPGGPYF. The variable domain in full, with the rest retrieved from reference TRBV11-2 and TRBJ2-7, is EAGVAQSPRYKIIEKRQSVAFWCNPISGHATLYWYQQILGQGPKLLIQFQNNGVVDDSQLPKDRFSAERLKGVDSTLKIQPAKLEDSAVYLCASSKSGTPGGPYFGPGTRLTVT.